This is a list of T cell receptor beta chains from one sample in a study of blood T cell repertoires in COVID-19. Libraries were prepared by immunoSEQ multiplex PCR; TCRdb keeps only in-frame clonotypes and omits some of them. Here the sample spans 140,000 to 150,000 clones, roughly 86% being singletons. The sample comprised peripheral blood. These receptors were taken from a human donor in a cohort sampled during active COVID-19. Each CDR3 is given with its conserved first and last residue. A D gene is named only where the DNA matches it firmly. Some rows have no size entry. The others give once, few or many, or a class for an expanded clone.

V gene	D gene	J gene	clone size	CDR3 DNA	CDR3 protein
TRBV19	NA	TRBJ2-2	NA	TGTGCCAGTAGTATTGGGGGCGCGAGGACCGGGGAGCTGTTTTTT	CASSIGGARTGELFF
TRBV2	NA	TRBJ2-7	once	TGTGCCAGCAGGGACTTCCTGGCCTCCTACGAGCAATACTTC	CASRDFLASYEQYF
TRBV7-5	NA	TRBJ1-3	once	TGTGCCAGACCCGGGCGAGGGAAACCCTCTCGCTCTGGAAACACCATATATTTT	CARPGRGKPSRSGNTIYF
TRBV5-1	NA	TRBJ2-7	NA	TGCGCCAGCGGGGGCGGGGGAGGGGGCTACGAGCAGTACTTC	CASGGGGGGYEQYF
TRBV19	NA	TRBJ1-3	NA	TGTGCCAGTGTAGGACAGTGGAGCTCTGGAAACACCATATATTTT	CASVGQWSSGNTIYF
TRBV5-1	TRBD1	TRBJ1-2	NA	TGCGCCAGCAGCGTGAGGACAGGGGATGGCTACACCTTC	CASSVRTGDGYTF
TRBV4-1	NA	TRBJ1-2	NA	TGCGCCAGCAGCCAAGAAGGGCGGAGGAGCTATGGCTACACCTTC	CASSQEGRRSYGYTF
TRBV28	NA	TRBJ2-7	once	TGTGCCAGCAGTACCCCCCCCGGTAACTCCTACGAGCAGTACTTC	CASSTPPGNSYEQYF
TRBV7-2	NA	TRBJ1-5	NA	TGTGCCAGCAGCTTAGGCCCTCGGGGGGGAAATCAGCCCCAGCATTTT	CASSLGPRGGNQPQHF
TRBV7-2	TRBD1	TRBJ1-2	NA	TGTGCCAGCAGCTCCCAGGGGACAGGGGGCTATGGCTACACCTTC	CASSSQGTGGYGYTF
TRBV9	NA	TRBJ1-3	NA	TGTGCCAGCAGCGTATGGGGCGGAAACACCATATATTTT	CASSVWGGNTIYF
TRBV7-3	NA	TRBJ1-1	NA	TGTGCCAGCAGTTGGACTGCGAACACTGAAGCTTTCTTT	CASSWTANTEAFF
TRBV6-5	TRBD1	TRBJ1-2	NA	TGTGCCAGCAGTCCACGGACAGGGGCGTATGGCTACACCTTC	CASSPRTGAYGYTF
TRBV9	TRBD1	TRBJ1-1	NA	TGTGCCAGCAGCGTCGGACAGGGAGGCTTGACTGAAGCTTTCTTT	CASSVGQGGLTEAFF
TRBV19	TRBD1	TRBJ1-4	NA	TGTGCCAGTAGCGGGACAGGAGGTTATGAAAAACTGTTTTTT	CASSGTGGYEKLFF
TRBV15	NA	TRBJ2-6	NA	TGTGCCACCACCCACAGGGAAACTGGGGCCAACGTCCTGACTTTC	CATTHRETGANVLTF
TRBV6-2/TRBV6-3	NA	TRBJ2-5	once	TGTGCCAGCAGTACCCGTGGAGCGGGTTACCAAGAGACCCAGTACTTC	CASSTRGAGYQETQYF
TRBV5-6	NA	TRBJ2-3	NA	TGTGCCAGCAGCTTGGACAGATCAGATACGCAGTATTTT	CASSLDRSDTQYF
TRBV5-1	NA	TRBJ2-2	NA	TGCGCCAGCAGCTTGGTTGGCCCTAACACCGGGGAGCTGTTTTTT	CASSLVGPNTGELFF
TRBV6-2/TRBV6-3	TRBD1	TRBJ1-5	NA	TGTGCCAGCAGTTACCCGGCACAGGGGACCAATCAGCCCCAGCATTTT	CASSYPAQGTNQPQHF
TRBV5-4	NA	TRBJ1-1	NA	TGTGCCAGCAGCCAAAAAACAGGCGGTACTGAAGCTTTCTTT	CASSQKTGGTEAFF
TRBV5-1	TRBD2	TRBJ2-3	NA	TGCGCCAGCAGACCTATGACTAGCGGTGCAGATACGCAGTATTTT	CASRPMTSGADTQYF
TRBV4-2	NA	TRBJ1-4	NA	TGTGCCAGCAGCCAGAGGCAGATAAATGAAAAACTGTTTTTT	CASSQRQINEKLFF
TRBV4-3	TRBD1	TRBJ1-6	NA	TGCGCCAGCAGCCAAGCCCGGACAGGGATAGGCTCCTATAATTCACCCCTCCACTTT	CASSQARTGIGSYNSPLHF
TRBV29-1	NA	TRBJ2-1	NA	TGCAGCGTTGAGGTCACGGGCAATGAGCAGTTCTTC	CSVEVTGNEQFF
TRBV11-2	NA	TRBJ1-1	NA	TGTGCCAGCAGCTTAGACAGGGAAACTGAAGCTTTCTTT	CASSLDRETEAFF
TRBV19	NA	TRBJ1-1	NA	TGTGCCAGTAGTGCAAACCAGGGGATCACTGAAGCTTTCTTT	CASSANQGITEAFF
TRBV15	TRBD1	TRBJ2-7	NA	TGTGCCACCAGCAGCCAGGGGGCTGGCAACGAGCAGTACTTC	CATSSQGAGNEQYF
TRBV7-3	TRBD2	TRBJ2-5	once	TGTGCCAGCAGCGACGGGACTAGTTCGGATTTTGAGACCCAGTACTTC	CASSDGTSSDFETQYF
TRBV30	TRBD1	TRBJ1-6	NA	TGTGCCTGGAAAGCAGGGGGCCAATCACCCCTCCACTTT	CAWKAGGQSPLHF
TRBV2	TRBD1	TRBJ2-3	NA	TGTGCCAGCAGCGACAGGGGGCGTACAGATACGCAGTATTTT	CASSDRGRTDTQYF
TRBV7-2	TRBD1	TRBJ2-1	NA	TGTGCCAGCAGCTTAGCACAGGGGGCTCGAGAGCAGTTCTTC	CASSLAQGAREQFF
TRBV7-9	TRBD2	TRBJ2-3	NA	TGTGCCAGCAGCCGGACTAGAACAGATACGCAGTATTTT	CASSRTRTDTQYF
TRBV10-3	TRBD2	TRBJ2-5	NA	TGTGCCATCAGTGAGAGGACTAGCCCCAGACAAGAGACCCAGTACTTC	CAISERTSPRQETQYF
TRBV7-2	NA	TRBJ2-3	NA	TGTGCCAGCAGCTTATGGGGGCTCCCGGGGGATACGCAGTATTTT	CASSLWGLPGDTQYF
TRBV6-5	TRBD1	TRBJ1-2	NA	TGTGCCAGCAGTTACTCCTCCACAGGGGGCCTCTATGGCTACACCTTC	CASSYSSTGGLYGYTF
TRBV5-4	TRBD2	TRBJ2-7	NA	TGTGCCAGCAGCGCCGGATTAGCGGGAGGTATCTACGAGCAGTACTTC	CASSAGLAGGIYEQYF
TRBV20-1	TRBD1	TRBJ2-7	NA	TGCAGTGCTAGTAACAGGGGATACGAGCAGTACTTC	CSASNRGYEQYF
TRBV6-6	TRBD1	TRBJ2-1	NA	TGTGCCAGCAGTTACGGGGGACAGGGCGTCATCGATGAGCAGTTCTTC	CASSYGGQGVIDEQFF
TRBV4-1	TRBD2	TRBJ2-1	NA	TGCGCCAGCAGTCTACTAGCGGATTGGCGGAATGAGCAGTTCTTC	CASSLLADWRNEQFF
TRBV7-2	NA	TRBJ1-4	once	TGTGCCAGCAGTGCGACCTTGGGGGCCGGCGATGAAAAACTGTTTTTT	CASSATLGAGDEKLFF
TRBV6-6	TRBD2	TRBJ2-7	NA	TGTGCCAGCAGTCCCCTAGGACTAGCGGGGCGTACCTACGAGCAGTACTTC	CASSPLGLAGRTYEQYF
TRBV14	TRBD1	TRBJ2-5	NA	TGTGCCAGCAGCCCCATAGGACAGGCGATAGAGACCCAGTACTTC	CASSPIGQAIETQYF
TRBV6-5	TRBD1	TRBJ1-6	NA	TGTGCCAGCACCCGCGACAGGGACTCACCCCTCCACTTT	CASTRDRDSPLHF
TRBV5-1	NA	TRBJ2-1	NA	TGCGCCAGCAGCTCCCATAGCGGCAACTCCTACAATGAGCAGTTCTTC	CASSSHSGNSYNEQFF
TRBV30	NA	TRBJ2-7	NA	TGTGCCTGGAATCGACACCCTACCTACGAGCAGTACTTC	CAWNRHPTYEQYF
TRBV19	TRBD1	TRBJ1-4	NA	TGTGCCAGTAGAAAACCGGGACAGGGTAATGAAAAACTGTTTTTT	CASRKPGQGNEKLFF
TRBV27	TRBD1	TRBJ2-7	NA	TGTGCCAGCAGTTTATTAGGGACAGACTACGAGCAGTACTTC	CASSLLGTDYEQYF
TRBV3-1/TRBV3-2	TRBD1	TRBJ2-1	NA	TGTGCCAGCAGCCTTGGGACAGGTTACAATGAGCAGTTCTTC	CASSLGTGYNEQFF
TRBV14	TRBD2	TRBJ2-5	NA	TGTGCCAGCAGCCAAGATTGGCGGAAGCGGGGCCAAGAGACCCAGTACTTC	CASSQDWRKRGQETQYF
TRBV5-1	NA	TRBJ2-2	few	TGCGCCAGCAGCTTAGGGGCAACGAACACCGGGGAGCTGTTTTTT	CASSLGATNTGELFF
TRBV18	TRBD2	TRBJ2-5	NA	TGTGCCAGCTCATCTACTAGCGGGACGTACCAAGAGACCCAGTACTTC	CASSSTSGTYQETQYF
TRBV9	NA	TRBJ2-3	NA	TGTGCCAGCAGCGTAGGGGGGGGGCCCACAGATACGCAGTATTTT	CASSVGGGPTDTQYF